Below, 25 T cell receptor beta chains from the same sample are listed, as sequenced in a study of shared clonotypes between healthy human individuals. Only in-frame clones appear in the TCRdb table, and some are missing; sequencing was by immunoSEQ multiplex PCR. Among roughly 1,600,000 clones, approximately 98.5% were seen once, and the ten largest hold approximately 0.4%. The sequencing input was naive CD4+ T cells sorted from blood. The sample's subset: CD45RA+ positively selected. Source of these receptors: a man aged 25 to 40 in good health.

The CDR3 protein is CASSSKREVNEQFF. The CDR3 DNA is TGTGCCAGCAGCTCCAAGCGGGAGGTAAATGAGCAGTTCTTC. The chain uses TRBV5-4 and TRBJ2-1, with TRBD2 identical over 9 bases. The length of the CDR3 is 14 residues. The trim removed 3 bases at V and 7 bases at J, leaving 5 bases unmatched. Germline lookup yields CDR1 SGHNT and CDR2 YYREEE (reference sequence).

The J gene is TRBJ2-6, the V gene TRBV7-2; D gene unclear. Germline CDR1 reads SGHTA; CDR2 reads FQGNSA. V lost 3 bases to trimming and J lost 0 bases, with 9 bases between them. This CDR3 contains 16 residues. CDR3 region: CASSFKGISGANVLTF. The CDR3 DNA follows: TGTGCCAGCAGCTTTAAGGGCATCTCTGGGGCCAACGTCCTGACTTTC.

The V gene is TRBV10-2, the J gene TRBJ2-1, with D perhaps given as TRBD1 or TRBD2 (6 bases each). The CDR3 totals 13 residues. Germline-derived CDR1 and CDR2 are WSHSY and SAAADI. Trimming left V 7 bases short and J 4 bases short, with 11 bases between. The CDR3 DNA sequence: TGCGCCAGCAAGGGGGACTTGTACAATGAGCAGTTCTTC. Its protein product is CASKGDLYNEQFF.

This clone was counted a single time. This rearrangement joins TRBV6-5 to TRBJ2-1; no firm D call. V lost 0 bases and J lost 7, with 7 bases in between. Germline V gives CDR1 MNHEY, CDR2 SVGAGI. CDR3 size: 13 residues. The CDR3 DNA sequence: TGTGCCAGCAGTTACTCAAGTCCGAATGAGCAGTTCTTC. It translates to CASSYSSPNEQFF.

This chain uses TRBV2 with TRBJ2-7, with D unclear. With 5 bases removed from V and 3 bases from J, the gap between germline ends came to 5 bases. CDR1 is SNHLY and CDR2 is FYNNEI in the germline V gene. CDR3 length: 11 residues. Here the CDR3 reads CASSNHYEQYF. The CDR3 coding sequence is TGTGCCAGCAGTAACCACTACGAGCAGTACTTC.

The chain uses TRBV10-3 and TRBJ2-5; D ambiguous. V was shortened by 5 bases and J by 5 bases, with 15 bases between the two germline ends. Germline assignment: CDR1 ENHRY and CDR2 SYGVKD. This CDR3 contains 14 residues. CDR3 DNA: TGTGCCATCAGTACCGGGCCTCCGCGGGAGACCCAGTACTTC. Its translation: CAISTGPPRETQYF.

V gene TRBV2 combines with J gene TRBJ1-4; 9 nucleotides agree with TRBD1. The V and J ends lost 3 bases and 5 bases, in that order; junction bases with no gene match: 4. CDR1 and CDR2 (germline): SNHLY, FYNNEI. There are 15 residues in the CDR3. In nucleotides, the CDR3 is TGTGCCAGCAGTGAGGACAGGGGAGAAAATGAAAAACTGTTTTTT. It yields the protein CASSEDRGENEKLFF. Drawing the rest from reference TRBV2 and TRBJ1-4, the complete variable domain is EPEVTQTPSHQVTQMGQEVILRCVPISNHLYFYWYRQILGQKVEFLVSFYNNEISEKSEIFDDQFSVERPDGSNFTLKIRSTKLEDSAMYFCASSEDRGENEKLFFGSGTQLSVL.

V gene TRBV7-9 combines with J gene TRBJ2-3, with 8 nucleotides matching TRBD2. V shed 4 bases and J 3 bases; nucleotides not matched to a gene: 6. The length of the CDR3 is 15 residues. Per germline, CDR1 SEHNR and CDR2 FQNEAQ (reference sequence). The CDR3: CASSSTAGVTDTQYF. In DNA form, the CDR3 reads TGTGCCAGCAGCTCCACAGCGGGAGTGACAGATACGCAGTATTTT.

The chain links TRBV30 to TRBJ1-1; 7 bases map to TRBD1. This CDR3 spans 13 amino acids. J was trimmed by 11 bases and V by 2 bases; bases with no gene match: 11. Germline values: CDR1 GTSNPN, CDR2 SVGIG (reference sequence). The CDR3 DNA follows: TGTGCCTGGAGTCCAACCACAGGGGTCCTCGCTTTCTTT. This codes for CAWSPTTGVLAFF.

The gene calls are TRBV18 and TRBJ2-3, with 13 bases identical to TRBD2. With 3 bases clipped from V and 2 bases from J, the junction kept 5 bases outside the gene matches. The CDR3 runs to 17 residues. CDR1 and CDR2 (germline): KGHSH, LQKENI. CDR3 DNA: TGTGCCAGCTCACCTACTACTAGCGGGAGGGTCACAGATACGCAGTATTTT. It is translated as CASSPTTSGRVTDTQYF.

The J gene is TRBJ1-2, the V gene TRBV28, with D possibly being TRBD1 (5 bases). There are 13 residues in the CDR3. From germline, CDR1 is MDHEN and CDR2 SYDVKM. V was shortened by 3 bases and J by 4 bases, with 9 bases between the two germline ends. This CDR3 reads CASSFVGGYGYTF. DNA of the CDR3: TGTGCCAGCAGTTTCGTGGGGGGCTATGGCTACACCTTC.

V and J are TRBV7-9 and TRBJ1-1, with D possibly being TRBD1 (5 bases). Germline V gene sequence: CDR1 SEHNR, CDR2 FQNEAQ (reference sequence). Trimming shortened V by 8 bases and J by 3 bases, and 16 bases separated the two germline ends. The CDR3 loop spans 14 amino acids. The CDR3 region has the DNA TGTGCCAGCGGTTTCCGGGGCAGGGACACTGAAGCTTTCTTT. Translating it yields CASGFRGRDTEAFF.

The rearrangement links TRBV5-4 to TRBJ2-7; tentative D call: TRBD2 (6 bases). Germline values: CDR1 SGHNT, CDR2 YYREEE (reference sequence). V was clipped by 3 bases and J by 2 bases, with 12 bases between them. The CDR3 is made up of 14 amino acids. The CDR3 DNA sequence: TGTGCCAGCAGCTCCCCGCGGGGCCCCTACGAGCAGTACTTC. It encodes CASSSPRGPYEQYF.

The chain couples TRBV30 to TRBJ1-2, with a possible D match to TRBD1 (6 bases). The CDR3 runs 16 residues. Trimming removed 3 bases at V and 4 bases at J, with 21 bases between. Per the germline V gene, CDR1 is GTSNPN and CDR2 is SVGIG (reference sequence). For the CDR3, the DNA is TGTGCCTGGAGCCGAGGAGTCCAGGGGAAGTCCTATGGCTACACCTTC. This gives the protein CAWSRGVQGKSYGYTF.

This rearrangement joins TRBV11-2 to TRBJ2-5, with TRBD1 identical over 7 bases. The J segment lost 5 bases and the V segment lost 5 bases, leaving 14 bases of the junction unmatched. This CDR3 comprises 16 residues. Per the germline V gene, CDR1 is SGHAT and CDR2 is FQNNGV. The CDR3 nucleotides are TGTGCCAGCAGCCCTCGACAGGGTTATGGGAGCGAGACCCAGTACTTC. Amino acid sequence: CASSPRQGYGSETQYF. Drawing the rest from reference TRBV11-2 and TRBJ2-5, the complete variable domain is EAGVAQSPRYKIIEKRQSVAFWCNPISGHATLYWYQQILGQGPKLLIQFQNNGVVDDSQLPKDRFSAERLKGVDSTLKIQPAKLEDSAVYLCASSPRQGYGSETQYFGPGTRLLVL.

This chain uses TRBV10-3 with TRBJ2-3, with D hard to call. The V gene lost 7 bases and the J gene lost 3 bases, with 14 bases spanning the gap. Germline-derived CDR1 and CDR2 are ENHRY and SYGVKD. There are 14 residues in the CDR3. The CDR3 sequence is CAITSGLLTDTQYF. Written as DNA, the CDR3 is TGTGCCATCACCTCGGGCCTCCTGACAGATACGCAGTATTTT.

The J gene is TRBJ1-1, the V gene TRBV7-9; tentatively, D is TRBD1 (6 bases). The CDR3 covers 14 residues. Germline lookup yields CDR1 SEHNR and CDR2 FQNEAQ (reference sequence). Trimming removed 7 bases from V and 0 bases from J, with 12 bases in between. Written as DNA, the CDR3 is TGTGCCAGCAACTTGACAGGTATGAACACTGAAGCTTTCTTT. Its protein is CASNLTGMNTEAFF.

Points on this clone: In the same sample, other DNA sequences code for this CDR3. The J gene is TRBJ2-2, the V gene TRBV5-1; D not certain. The CDR3 spans 15 residues. Germline CDR1 is SGHRS and CDR2 is YFSETQ. V was shortened by 2 bases and J by 0 bases, with 8 bases between the two germline ends. CDR3 protein: CASSLDTANTGELFF. As DNA, the CDR3 is TGCGCCAGCAGCTTAGACACCGCGAACACCGGGGAGCTGTTTTTT.

This sequence joins TRBV7-8 and TRBJ2-2; D may correspond to TRBD1 or TRBD2 (5 bases each). The CDR3 sequence is 15 residues long. In germline, CDR1 is SGHVS, CDR2 FQNEAQ. With 3 bases removed from V and 6 bases from J, the gap between germline ends came to 14 bases. This CDR3 is CASSFRGPVPGELFF. The CDR3, as DNA: TGTGCCAGCAGCTTCCGGGGACCTGTCCCCGGGGAGCTGTTTTTT.

About this clone: The sample contains more than one DNA sequence encoding this CDR3. This chain joins TRBV28 and TRBJ2-7, with D perhaps TRBD1 (8 bases). Germline-derived CDR1 and CDR2 are MDHEN and SYDVKM. CDR3 length: 14 residues. V lost 3 bases and J lost 3, with 12 bases in between. CDR3 sequence: CASSFGGTGYEQYF. CDR3 sequence (DNA): TGTGCCAGCAGTTTCGGGGGGACAGGCTACGAGCAGTACTTC.

The J gene is TRBJ2-7, the V gene TRBV27; D might be TRBD2 (6 bases). The CDR3 is 17 residues long. The V gene's germline CDR1 is MNHEY and CDR2 SMNVEV (reference sequence). The V end lost 3 bases, the J end lost 2 bases, and 20 bases lay between the germline ends. The CDR3 nucleotides are TGTGCCAGCAGTTTTCTGGGGGGAGCCTCTTCAACCTACGAGCAGTACTTC. This sequence encodes CASSFLGGASSTYEQYF.

This chain connects TRBV10-3 to TRBJ1-5; D unclear. From germline, CDR1 is ENHRY and CDR2 SYGVKD. The CDR3 is 14 residues long. The V end was cut by 7 bases, the J end by 0 bases, with 10 bases between. The CDR3 spells CAIKADSSNQPQHF. The CDR3 coding sequence is TGTGCCATCAAAGCGGATTCTAGCAATCAGCCCCAGCATTTT.

The chain has TRBV9 and TRBJ2-7, with 13 bases aligning to TRBD2. CDR1 SGDLS and CDR2 YYNGEE come from the germline V gene. The junction had 4 bases not matched to a gene; V was cut back by 1 base and J by 3 bases. This CDR3 region has 16 residues. The CDR3 DNA reads as TGTGCCAGCAGCGTAAATGGACTAGCGGGAGACTACGAGCAGTACTTC. Translated, it gives CASSVNGLAGDYEQYF. The full variable domain, in which reference TRBV9 and TRBJ2-7 provide the parts outside the CDR3, is DSGVTQTPKHLITATGQRVTLRCSPRSGDLSVYWYQQSLDQGLQFLIQYYNGEERAKGNILERFSAQQFPDLHSELNLSSLELGDSALYFCASSVNGLAGDYEQYFGPGTRLTVT.

Regarding this clone: Different DNA sequences within this sample yield the same CDR3. CDR3 DNA: TGCGCCAGCAGCCAGCAGAACACTGAAGCTTTCTTT. Protein product: CASSQQNTEAFF. The V and J genes are TRBV5-1 and TRBJ1-1; D is uncertain. Trimming left V 4 bases short and J 1 base short, with 5 bases between. CDR3 length equals 12 residues. Per the germline V gene, CDR1 is SGHRS and CDR2 is YFSETQ.

The chain links TRBV28 to TRBJ1-3; 8 positions match TRBD1. CDR1 MDHEN and CDR2 SYDVKM come from the germline V gene. V shed 2 bases and J 1 base; nucleotides not matched to a gene: 1. This CDR3 is built from 15 residues. This CDR3 is CASSLQGASGNTIYF. CDR3 nucleotide sequence: TGTGCCAGCAGTTTACAGGGGGCGTCTGGAAACACCATATATTTT. Supplemented by reference TRBV28 and TRBJ1-3, the full variable domain reads DVKVTQSSRYLVKRTGEKVFLECVQDMDHENMFWYRQDPGLGLRLIYFSYDVKMKEKGDIPEGYSVSREKKERFSLILESASTNQTSMYLCASSLQGASGNTIYFGEGSWLTVV.